This TCR beta chain appears in the sequencing data of a study of blood T cell repertoires in COVID-19. Study context: T cells, B-cell-depleted T cells, or PBMCs supplied cDNA or gDNA.

In the authors' methods: Quantification of nucleated cells was approximated via reference gene primer amplification. Using immunoSEQ multiplex PCR, the repertoire was profiled, and TCRdb retains in-frame clones only, with some absent. V and J calls and clone size are as listed in that table; D and trimming were resolved from the DNA. This repertoire shows 220,000 or so clones, 80% to 85% found once; its top ten account for roughly 6.2%. Trimming cost V 3 bases and J 1 base, with 15 bases left between them. Germline V gene data show CDR1 as SQVTM and CDR2 as ANQGSEA. The CDR3 covers 15 residues. What the recovered Cohort 3 donors had was two negative PCRs, clearance, or symptom resolution.

The chain employs TRBV29-1 and TRBJ1-1, with D perhaps matching TRBD1 (5 bases). Sequenced: PBMCs or T cells enriched from blood (not recorded which). The sequence derives from a woman between 40 and 55 years old who had recovered from COVID-19. DNA for the CDR3: TGCAGCGTTGAGCCTGACAGTAGGGCGAACACTGAAGCTTTCTTT. Translating gives CSVEPDSRANTEAFF.